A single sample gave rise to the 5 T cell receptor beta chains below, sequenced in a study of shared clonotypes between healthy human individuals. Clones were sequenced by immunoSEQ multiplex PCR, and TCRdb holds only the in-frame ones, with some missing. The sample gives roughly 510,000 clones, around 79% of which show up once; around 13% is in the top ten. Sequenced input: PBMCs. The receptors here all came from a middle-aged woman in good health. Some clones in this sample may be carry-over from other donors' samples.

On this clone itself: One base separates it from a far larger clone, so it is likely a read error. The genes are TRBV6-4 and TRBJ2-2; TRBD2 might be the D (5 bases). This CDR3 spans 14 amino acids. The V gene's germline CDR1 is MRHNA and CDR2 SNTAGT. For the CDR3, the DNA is TGTGCCAGCAGCACATCGACTGACACCGGGGAGCTGCTTTTT. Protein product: CASSTSTDTGELLF.

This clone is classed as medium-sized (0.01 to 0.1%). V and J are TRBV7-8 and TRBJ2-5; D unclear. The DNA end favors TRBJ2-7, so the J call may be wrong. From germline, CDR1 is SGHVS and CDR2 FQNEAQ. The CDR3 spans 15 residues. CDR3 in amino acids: CASSFLRYSPYEQYF. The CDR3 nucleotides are TGTGCCAGCAGTTTCCTCCGCTACTCACCCTACGAGCAGTACTTC.

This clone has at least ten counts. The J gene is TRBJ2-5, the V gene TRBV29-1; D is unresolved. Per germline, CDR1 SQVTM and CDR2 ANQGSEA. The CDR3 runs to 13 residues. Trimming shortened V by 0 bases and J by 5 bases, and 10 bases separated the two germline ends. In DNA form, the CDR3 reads TGCAGCGTTGAAGAGGCAATCGGGGAGACCCAGTACTTC. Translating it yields CSVEEAIGETQYF.

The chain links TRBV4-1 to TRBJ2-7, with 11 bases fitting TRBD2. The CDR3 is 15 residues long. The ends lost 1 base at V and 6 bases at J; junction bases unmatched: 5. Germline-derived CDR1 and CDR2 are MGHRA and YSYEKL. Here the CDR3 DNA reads TGCGCCAGCAGCCAAGCGAGACTAGCGGGGACCGAGCAGTACTTC. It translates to CASSQARLAGTEQYF.

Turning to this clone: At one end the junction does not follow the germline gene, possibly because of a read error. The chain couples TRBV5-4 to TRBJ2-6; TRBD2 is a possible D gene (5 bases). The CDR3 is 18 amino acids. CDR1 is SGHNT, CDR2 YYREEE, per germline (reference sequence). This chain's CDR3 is CASSQHQSGISGANVLTF. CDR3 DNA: TGCGCCAGCAGCCAACATCAATCCGGGATCTCTGGGGCCAACGTCCTGACTTTC.